This T cell receptor beta chain was sequenced for a study of cytomegalovirus exposure and HLA in healthy donors. A word on this clone: Its antigen remains unknown.

Donors came from a validation cohort of approximately 110 subjects, distinct from the first 666-subject cohort. General observations from the study: In vitro checks showed that a few CMV-associated chains really do target CMV antigens.

TCRdb's copy holds only in-frame clones and misses some; the assay was immunoSEQ multiplex PCR. The data contain 150,000 to 200,000 clones, just under 90% of them singletons. The CDR3 spans 13 residues. V was trimmed by 6 bases and J by 12 bases, leaving 18 bases between them. The germline CDR1 and CDR2 sequences are MNHEY and SMNVEV (reference sequence). This clonotype was sampled from a woman aged 18 to 35 in good health and CMV-seropositive. The chain combines TRBV27 with TRBJ2-1, with D possibly being TRBD1 (6 bases). The material sequenced was PBMCs. The CDR3 DNA reads TGTGCCAGCAGCCCTAGACAGGCGATGGGGCAGTTCTTC. Its translation is CASSPRQAMGQFF.